The clone carrying this T cell receptor beta chain is a singleton in its sample. The record originates from a study of cytomegalovirus exposure and HLA in healthy donors. The J segment lost 3 bases and the V segment lost 6 bases, leaving 4 bases of the junction unmatched. CDR3 length: 14 residues. From germline, CDR1 is KGHSH and CDR2 LQKENI. The study ran its PCR with 60 Vbeta and 13 Jbeta primers. Using immunoSEQ multiplex PCR, the repertoire was profiled, and TCRdb retains in-frame clones only, with some absent. The data show 100,000 or so clones, about 81% seen once. This chain links TRBV18 with TRBJ2-7; 11 bases match TRBD1. This sequence originates from a man between 25 and 39 years old in good health and CMV-seronegative. Material for sequencing was PBMCs. CDR3 loop: CASSPGTGGYEQYF. The DNA for the CDR3 is TGTGCCAGCTCCCCAGGGACAGGGGGCTACGAGCAGTACTTC.